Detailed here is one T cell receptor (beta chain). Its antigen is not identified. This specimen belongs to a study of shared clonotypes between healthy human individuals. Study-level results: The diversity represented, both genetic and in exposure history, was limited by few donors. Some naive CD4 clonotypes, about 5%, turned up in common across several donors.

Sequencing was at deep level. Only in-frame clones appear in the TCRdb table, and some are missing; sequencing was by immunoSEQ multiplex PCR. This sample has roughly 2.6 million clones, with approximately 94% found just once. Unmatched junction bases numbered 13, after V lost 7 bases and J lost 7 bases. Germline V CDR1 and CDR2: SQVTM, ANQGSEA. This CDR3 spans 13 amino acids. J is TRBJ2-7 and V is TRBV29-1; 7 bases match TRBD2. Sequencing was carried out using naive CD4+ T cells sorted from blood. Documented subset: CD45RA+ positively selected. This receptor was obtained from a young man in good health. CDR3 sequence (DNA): TGCAGCGCTGGACTAGGGACCCCTGAAGAGCAGTACTTC. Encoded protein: CSAGLGTPEEQYF.